The 17 T cell receptor beta chains listed next were all sequenced from one sample in a study of PD-1 blockade in classical Hodgkin lymphoma. Assay used: immunoSEQ multiplex PCR; TCRdb lists only in-frame clones, some missing. The table has 13,000 to 15,000 clones, 89% seen once. Time point defined: cycle 4 day 1 (C4D1), after 6 weeks of nivolumab. Brentuximab vedotin exposure varied, and every patient relapsed after autologous stem cell transplantation. CD8+ T cell isolation from thawed PBMCs was performed by magnetic negative selection. The sequencing used CD8+ T cells from blood, collected before the fourth cycle of nivolumab. The source is a human donor with classical Hodgkin lymphoma.

V is TRBV27 and J is TRBJ2-7, with D perhaps matching TRBD2 (6 bases). V gave up 8 bases and J gave up 2 bases, with 13 bases separating them. Per germline, CDR1 MNHEY and CDR2 SMNVEV (reference sequence). The length of the CDR3 is 13 residues. The CDR3 loop reads CASGAGRTYEQYF. The DNA for the CDR3 is TGTGCCAGCGGTGCGGGAAGAACCTACGAGCAGTACTTC.

This chain links TRBV7-9 with TRBJ2-2, with 15 positions matching TRBD2. Trimming at V came to 5 bases and at J to 0 bases, leaving 4 bases not matched to a gene. Germline CDR1 and CDR2: SEHNR and FQNEAQ (reference sequence). The CDR3 covers 18 residues. The DNA for the CDR3 is TGTGCCAGCAGCGCGGGACTAGCGGGGGGCTCGAACACCGGGGAGCTGTTTTTT. Its translation is CASSAGLAGGSNTGELFF. Full variable domain (outside the CDR3, taken from reference TRBV7-9 and TRBJ2-2): DTGVSQNPRHKITKRGQNVTFRCDPISEHNRLYWYRQTLGQGPEFLTYFQNEAQLEKSRLLSDRFSAERPKGSFSTLEIQRTEQGDSAMYLCASSAGLAGGSNTGELFFGEGSRLTVL.

The chain uses TRBV25-1 and TRBJ2-1; the D gene is possibly TRBD2 (6 bases). Trimming took 3 bases from V and 5 from J, leaving 14 bases between them. The CDR3 sequence is 15 residues long. Germline lookup yields CDR1 MGHDK and CDR2 SYGVNS. CDR3 nucleotide sequence: TGTGCCAGCAGTGATCTCCCGGGAGCGGACAATGAGCAGTTCTTC. Amino acids: CASSDLPGADNEQFF.

The chain joins TRBV5-6 to TRBJ2-2; D gene ambiguous. V was clipped by 0 bases and J by 1 base, with 10 bases between them. This CDR3 has 16 amino acids. Germline loops: CDR1 SGHDT, CDR2 YYEEEE. Written as DNA, the CDR3 is TGTGCCAGCAGCTTGGTGGACGGCTGGAACACCGGGGAGCTGTTTTTT. The encoded protein is CASSLVDGWNTGELFF.

This chain connects TRBV9 to TRBJ2-3; possibly TRBD2 for D (6 bases). From germline, CDR1 is SGDLS and CDR2 YYNGEE. Trimming removed 0 bases from V and 3 bases from J, with 8 bases in between. The CDR3 loop spans 14 amino acids. CDR3 amino acids: CASSVAGVTDTQYF. DNA for the CDR3: TGTGCCAGCAGCGTAGCGGGAGTAACAGATACGCAGTATTTT.

The chain carries TRBV15 and TRBJ2-5; D is uncertain. CDR3 length equals 20 residues. Trimming shortened V by 0 bases and J by 2 bases, and 25 bases separated the two germline ends. Looked up from germline, CDR1 is LNHNV and CDR2 is YYDKDF (reference sequence). The CDR3 DNA reads TGTGCCACCAGCAGAGATCGTGGTGCCAGAACTTTTGGAAGTCAAGAGACCCAGTACTTC. The encoded protein is CATSRDRGARTFGSQETQYF.

The chain combines TRBV7-8 with TRBJ1-3; D gene unclear. The CDR3 sequence is 15 residues long. V lost 1 base and J 0 bases, leaving 7 bases between the germline ends. Germline CDR1 and CDR2: SGHVS and FQNEAQ. The CDR3 spells CASSLGVGSGNTIYF. As DNA, the CDR3 is TGTGCCAGCAGCTTAGGGGTGGGCTCTGGAAACACCATATATTTT.

The rearrangement links TRBV2 to TRBJ2-3, with 11 bases that match TRBD2. The length of the CDR3 is 18 residues. Germline loops: CDR1 SNHLY, CDR2 FYNNEI. V shed 6 bases, J shed 7 bases, and the junction held 18 bases outside the gene matches. The CDR3 reads CASRGGSSGLADMNTQYF. DNA for the CDR3: TGTGCCAGCAGGGGGGGATCCTCGGGACTAGCGGACATGAATACGCAGTATTTT.

The V gene is TRBV7-2, the J gene TRBJ2-1, with D possibly TRBD2 on 6 matching bases. The CDR3 covers 16 residues. V was trimmed by 4 bases and J by 0 bases, leaving 13 bases between them. The germline CDR1 and CDR2 sequences are SGHTA and FQGNSA. The CDR3 DNA sequence: TGTGCCAGCAGCTCTGGGACTTTTAGCTCCTACAATGAGCAGTTCTTC. This sequence encodes CASSSGTFSSYNEQFF. Filled out from reference TRBV7-2 and TRBJ2-1, the complete variable domain reads GAGVSQSPSNKVTEKGKDVELRCDPISGHTALYWYRQSLGQGLEFLIYFQGNSAPDKSGLPSDRFSAERTGGSVSTLTIQRTQQEDSAVYLCASSSGTFSSYNEQFFGPGTRLTVL.

The rearrangement uses TRBV11-2 and TRBJ2-5; possibly TRBD1 or TRBD2 for D (7 bases each). The CDR3 contains 16 residues. Looked up from germline, CDR1 is SGHAT and CDR2 is FQNNGV. V was cut by 4 bases and J by 2 bases, with 17 bases left in between. CDR3 DNA sequence: TGTGCCAGCAGCTCCCGACAGGGACTATGGCAAGAGACCCAGTACTTC. It encodes CASSSRQGLWQETQYF.

CDR3 sequence (DNA): TGTGCCAGCAGTTTATCAGGGGATCTCGACGCCGAGCAGTACTTC. Its protein is CASSLSGDLDAEQYF. This chain connects TRBV28 to TRBJ2-7, with a tentative D call TRBD1 (6 bases). Trimming removed 1 base at V and 6 bases at J, with 16 bases between. The germline CDR1 and CDR2 sequences are MDHEN and SYDVKM. The CDR3 length is 15 residues.

This clone was observed a few times. The CDR3 loop reads CASSDSGRGNYGYTF. The CDR3 nucleotides are TGTGCCAGCAGTGATTCAGGGAGAGGTAACTATGGCTACACCTTC. J is TRBJ1-2 and V is TRBV2; maybe TRBD1 (5 bases). This CDR3 spans 15 amino acids. The germline gives CDR1 SNHLY, CDR2 FYNNEI. The V end was cut by 3 bases, the J end by 1 base, with 12 bases between. Full variable domain (rest looked up from reference TRBV2 and TRBJ1-2): EPEVTQTPSHQVTQMGQEVILRCVPISNHLYFYWYRQILGQKVEFLVSFYNNEISEKSEIFDDQFSVERPDGSNFTLKIRSTKLEDSAMYFCASSDSGRGNYGYTFGSGTRLTVV.

The chain joins TRBV15 to TRBJ2-2; D uncertain. Germline CDR1 and CDR2: LNHNV and YYDKDF (reference sequence). The CDR3 covers 12 residues. The V end was cut by 5 bases, the J end by 4 bases, with 5 bases between. The CDR3 DNA is TGTGCCACCAGCTCGGCCACCGGGGAGCTGTTTTTT. It is translated as CATSSATGELFF.

This clone is a singleton in its sample. V gene TRBV9 combines with J gene TRBJ1-5; 11 nucleotides match TRBD1. CDR1 is SGDLS, CDR2 YYNGEE, per germline. With V trimmed by 0 bases and J by 0 bases, 17 bases remained unmatched. There are 22 residues in the CDR3. The CDR3 nucleotides are TGTGCCAGCAGCGTAGAACAATCGTCGTTGGGACAGGGGGGATATAGCAATCAGCCCCAGCATTTT. Amino acid sequence: CASSVEQSSLGQGGYSNQPQHF.

This clone was observed a single time. This chain's CDR3 is CASSRGQGSPSGANVLTF. In DNA, the CDR3 is TGTGCCAGCAGCCGAGGACAGGGGTCTCCATCTGGGGCCAACGTCCTGACTTTC. The chain has TRBV7-3 and TRBJ2-6; 9 bases fit TRBD1. Germline trimming cut 5 bases from V and 1 base from J; bases unmatched to any gene: 9. Germline V lookup: CDR1 SGHTA, CDR2 FQGTGA. CDR3 length: 18 amino acids.

The chain carries TRBV10-2 and TRBJ1-1; perhaps TRBD1 as D (5 bases). Germline CDR1 is WSHSY and CDR2 is SAAADI. V was cut by 3 bases and J by 4 bases, with 12 bases left in between. The CDR3 has 14 amino acids. CDR3 nucleotides: TGCGCCAGCAGTGAACTCAGGGAGGGCACTGAAGCTTTCTTT. This codes for CASSELREGTEAFF.

This rearrangement joins TRBV5-1 to TRBJ2-7, with TRBD2 matching over 7 bases. Germline V gene lookup returns CDR1 SGHRS and CDR2 YFSETQ. The length of the CDR3 is 14 residues. Germline trimming cut 3 bases from V and 1 base from J; bases unmatched to any gene: 4. CDR3 nucleotides: TGCGCCAGCAGCTGGTCTAGCGGTTCCTACGAGCAGTACTTC. Its protein is CASSWSSGSYEQYF.